What follows is one TCR beta chain and its context. Its antigen is as yet unknown. The germline V gene encodes CDR1 SGHDT and CDR2 YYEEEE. CDR3 size: 16 residues. Trimming left V 4 bases short and J 7 bases short, with 23 bases between. This specimen belongs to a study of T cells after yellow fever vaccination. Study details: When fractions had low cell numbers, they were prepared with SMART-Seq v4 Ultra Low Input.

Study-level points and caveats: The secondary response was weaker, and its peak arrived faster, on day 5 versus 15.

Universal primer sites and UMIs were introduced during 5'RACE template-switching synthesis of TCR cDNA. TCRdb reprocessed the 5' RACE reads with MiXCR, giving one entry per CDR3 protein. The sample carries some 560,000 distinct CDR3 sequences, around 17% recorded once. This chain uses TRBV5-6 with TRBJ1-2, with unresolved D. This clonotype was obtained from a man aged 18 to 35 who received the YFV17D yellow fever vaccine. The specimen comprised PBMCs, sampled 5 days after the first yellow fever vaccination. CDR3 sequence (DNA): TGTGCCAGCAGCCGTTATTCGACGGGGATTGGTGGTGGCTACACCTTC. As protein: CASSRYSTGIGGGYTF.